The 13 T cell receptor beta chains listed next were all sequenced from one sample in a study of cytomegalovirus exposure and HLA in healthy donors. Sequenced by immunoSEQ multiplex PCR; TCRdb stores in-frame clones only, minus some. The table includes 190,000 or so clones, approximately 84% detected once. Sequencing was done on a sample of PBMCs. The receptors originated from a woman aged 18-29 years in good health and CMV-seropositive.

The DNA of the CDR3 is TGTGCCACCAGCACTCACAGGGGGCGGGAGGTTGAAGCTTTCTTT. Translated: CATSTHRGREVEAFF. V gene TRBV15 combines with J gene TRBJ1-1, with 9 bases aligning to TRBD1. CDR1 LNHNV and CDR2 YYDKDF come from the germline V gene (reference sequence). There are 15 residues in the CDR3. J lost 7 bases, V lost 4 bases, and 10 bases had no gene match.

This chain links TRBV2 with TRBJ2-7, with TRBD2 matching 14 bases. V dropped 3 bases and J dropped 0; count of bases not matched to a gene: 7. Germline lookup yields CDR1 SNHLY and CDR2 FYNNEI. This CDR3 has 18 residues. CDR3 sequence: CASSDLTSGGASSYEQYF. For the CDR3, the DNA is TGTGCCAGCAGTGATCTGACTAGCGGGGGGGCAAGCTCCTACGAGCAGTACTTC.

The chain has TRBV5-6 and TRBJ2-6, with TRBD1 matching over 7 bases. This CDR3 has 19 residues. Germline trimming cut 0 bases from V and 2 bases from J; bases unmatched to any gene: 11. Germline-derived CDR1 and CDR2 are SGHDT and YYEEEE. This CDR3 is CASSLVPDRERAGANVLTF. As DNA, the CDR3 is TGTGCCAGCAGCTTGGTTCCCGACAGGGAGAGAGCTGGGGCCAACGTCCTGACTTTC. The full variable domain, in which reference TRBV5-6 and TRBJ2-6 provide the parts outside the CDR3, is DAGVTQSPTHLIKTRGQQVTLRCSPKSGHDTVSWYQQALGQGPQFIFQYYEEEERQRGNFPDRFSGHQFPNYSSELNVNALLLGDSALYLCASSLVPDRERAGANVLTFGAGSRLTVL.

This chain joins TRBV6-1 and TRBJ2-1, with D hard to call. Between the trimmed V and J ends, which lost 7 bases and 2 bases, there was a span of 9 bases. This CDR3 is 13 amino acids long. Germline CDR1 and CDR2: MNHNS and SASEGT. The CDR3 protein is CASTSEAYNEQFF. Written as DNA, the CDR3 is TGTGCCAGCACCTCAGAAGCCTACAATGAGCAGTTCTTC.

This clone occurred once. The chain joins TRBV5-5 to TRBJ2-4; TRBD1 agrees at 7 bases. The CDR3 is 15 amino acids. The germline V gene has CDR1 SGHKS and CDR2 YYEKEE (reference sequence). Trimming removed 0 bases from V and 8 bases from J; junction bases left unmatched: 8. The CDR3 DNA follows: TGTGCCAGCAGCTTGGCCCTGACAGGGTTATACATTCAGTACTTC. Amino acid sequence: CASSLALTGLYIQYF.

V usage is TRBV7-9 and J usage is TRBJ2-1; a possible D gene is TRBD2 (7 bases). V was cut by 4 bases and J by 7 bases, with 17 bases left in between. Germline CDR1 reads SEHNR; CDR2 reads FQNEAQ (reference sequence). This CDR3 region has 15 residues. Here the CDR3 DNA reads TGTGCCAGCAGCTCAAAGGGGGGGCCTGTGAATGAGCAGTTCTTC. Translated: CASSSKGGPVNEQFF.

The sample holds one count of this clone. V gene TRBV4-1 combines with J gene TRBJ1-5; D remains unclear. Trimming took 4 bases from V and 6 from J, leaving 19 bases between them. The CDR3 is 16 residues long. CDR1 is MGHRA and CDR2 is YSYEKL in the germline V gene. CDR3 DNA: TGCGCCAGCAGCCCCTCGGAGGTGCCCTCGGTTCAGCCCCAGCATTTT. Translated: CASSPSEVPSVQPQHF.

The gene calls are TRBV4-1 and TRBJ2-2, with TRBD1 matching over 10 bases. The CDR3 loop spans 16 amino acids. V gave up 2 bases and J gave up 6 bases; unmatched junction bases: 6. Germline lookup yields CDR1 MGHRA and CDR2 YSYEKL. This CDR3 is CASSQMRDRGAGELFF. Written as DNA, the CDR3 is TGCGCCAGCAGCCAAATGAGGGACAGGGGTGCCGGGGAGCTGTTTTTT.

J is TRBJ2-2 and V is TRBV2, with D possibly being TRBD1 (6 bases). The V end lost 6 bases, the J end lost 7 bases, and 18 bases lay between the germline ends. In germline, CDR1 is SNHLY, CDR2 FYNNEI. The CDR3 has 15 residues. The CDR3 DNA reads TGTGCCAGCAGAATTGAAGGGGGAATTGGCGGGGAGCTGTTTTTT. Translated: CASRIEGGIGGELFF.

This sequence joins TRBV29-1 and TRBJ1-1, with D perhaps matching TRBD1 (5 bases). Looked up from germline, CDR1 is SQVTM and CDR2 is ANQGSEA. The CDR3 covers 12 residues. Trimming stripped 4 bases from V and 6 bases from J, with 12 bases between. The CDR3 nucleotides are TGCAGCGTTGTGGCAGGGAATGCTGAAGCTTTCTTT. This encodes CSVVAGNAEAFF.

V is TRBV5-6 and J is TRBJ1-3; TRBD1 aligns across 7 bases. The CDR3 runs 14 residues. V gave up 4 bases and J gave up 2 bases; unmatched junction bases: 3. Looked up from germline, CDR1 is SGHDT and CDR2 is YYEEEE. CDR3 sequence: CASSPGQAGNTIYF. CDR3 sequence (DNA): TGTGCCAGCAGCCCAGGACAGGCTGGAAACACCATATATTTT.

This clone was found once. The gene calls are TRBV27 and TRBJ2-1, with 10 bases that match TRBD2. The CDR3 is 15 residues long. The trim removed 8 bases at V and 5 bases at J, leaving 9 bases unmatched. Germline loops: CDR1 MNHEY, CDR2 SMNVEV (reference sequence). CDR3 region: CASALLAGADNEQFF. The CDR3 nucleotides read TGTGCCAGCGCCCTTCTAGCGGGGGCGGACAATGAGCAGTTCTTC.

This rearrangement joins TRBV6-6 to TRBJ1-1, with 9 bases matching TRBD1. Germline-derived CDR1 and CDR2 are MNHNY and SVGAGI (reference sequence). The CDR3 is 16 amino acids. After removal of 5 bases from V and 2 bases from J, the junction contained 9 bases not matched to a gene. The DNA of the CDR3 is TGTGCCAGCAGTCCCGGGACAGGGTTTCTCAACACTGAAGCTTTCTTT. This encodes CASSPGTGFLNTEAFF.